This T cell receptor beta chain was captured in a study of cytomegalovirus exposure and HLA in healthy donors (dated by TCRdb to about 2017). Study-wide context: The roughly 650 repertoires of the first cohort and the 95 to 150 validation repertoires were produced on the same platform, according to a later analysis. High-throughput TCR immunosequencing, statistical association of individual TCRs with disease status, and machine learning were combined to predict cytomegalovirus infection status. Along with the approximately 700-subject first cohort, a separate validation cohort of over a hundred different subjects was used. The study was designed to test whether signatures of past pathogen exposure could be identified by cataloging public T cell receptors.

Per the germline V gene (reference sequence), LNHDA is the CDR1 and SQIVND is the CDR2. Trimming removed 7 bases from V and 7 bases from J; the gene matches leave 10 bases unexplained. There are 15 amino acids in the CDR3, from cysteine to phenylalanine inclusive. CDR3 DNA is the only sequence kept; it has 45 bases, read in frame from the first base. What the study reported, not specific to this receptor: The study gave a list of 150 to 200 TCR beta chains associated with cytomegalovirus. The authors suggested that the approach could potentially be generalized to other disease states and immunological phenotypes. The classifier was reported to diagnose cytomegalovirus status with high specificity and sensitivity in both the original cohort and the validation cohort. A later analysis lacked HLA typing for the validation cohort, so it scored co-occurrence in that cohort across all 120 or so repertoires. Most TCR sequences were observed very rarely across donors, whereas some public TCRs were present in many individuals. Subsequent analysis determined that TCRs grouped into clusters in the first cohort also showed a tendency toward co-occurrence across the 130 or so validation repertoires, and approximately 94% of cluster scores exceeded 0. In vitro tests confirmed that a few of the cytomegalovirus-associated TCR beta chains recognize cytomegalovirus antigens.

The donors belonged to the validation cohort of about 120 subjects, which was separate from the roughly 670-subject first cohort. A remark on this clone: No antigen is known for it. Base qualities are not at hand, and no much larger clone is one base apart.

The library was generated by the immunoSEQ multiplex PCR assay. As for how the authors treated the data: A statistical classification framework was developed to diagnose cytomegalovirus status using the catalog of TCR beta chain sequences. TCRdb obtained this table from immuneACCESS and retained in-frame rearrangements with V and J assigned. These tables miss some clones; where compared with another copy, unresolved V genes account for less than half of the shortfall, and the remainder is unexplained. Clone size and V and J calls were adopted from that table, with D and trimming inferred from the DNA. This sample comprises 160,000 or so clones, around nine tenths of them detected only once. Clones ranked in the top ten supply 1.4% of the sample.

This receptor was taken from a young woman in good health and CMV-seronegative. Material for sequencing was PBMCs. The rearrangement combines TRBV19 with TRBJ1-6, and TRBD1 aligns with 7 junction nucleotides. The sequenced DNA: TGTGCCAGTACCCATGCCGACAGGGACAATTCACCCCTCCACTTT. It translates as CASTHADRDNSPLHF.